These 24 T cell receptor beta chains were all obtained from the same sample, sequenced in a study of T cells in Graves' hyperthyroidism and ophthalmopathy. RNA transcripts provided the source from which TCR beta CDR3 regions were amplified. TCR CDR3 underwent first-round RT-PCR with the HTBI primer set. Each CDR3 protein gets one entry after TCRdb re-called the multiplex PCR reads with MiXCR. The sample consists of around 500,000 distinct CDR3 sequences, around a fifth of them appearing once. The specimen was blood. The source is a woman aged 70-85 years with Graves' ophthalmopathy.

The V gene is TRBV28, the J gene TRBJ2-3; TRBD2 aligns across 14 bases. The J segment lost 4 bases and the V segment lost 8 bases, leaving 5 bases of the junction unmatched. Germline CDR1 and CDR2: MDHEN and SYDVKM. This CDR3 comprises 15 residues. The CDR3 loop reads CASGGLAGGPDTQYF. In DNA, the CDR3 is TGTGCCAGCGGAGGACTAGCGGGAGGCCCAGATACGCAGTATTTT.

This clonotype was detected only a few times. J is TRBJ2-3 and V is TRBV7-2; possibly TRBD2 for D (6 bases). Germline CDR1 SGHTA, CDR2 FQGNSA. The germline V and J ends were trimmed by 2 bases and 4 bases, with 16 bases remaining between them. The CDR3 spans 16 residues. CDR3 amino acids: CASSLNGGRPADTQYF. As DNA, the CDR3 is TGTGCCAGCAGCTTAAACGGAGGGAGGCCCGCAGATACGCAGTATTTT.

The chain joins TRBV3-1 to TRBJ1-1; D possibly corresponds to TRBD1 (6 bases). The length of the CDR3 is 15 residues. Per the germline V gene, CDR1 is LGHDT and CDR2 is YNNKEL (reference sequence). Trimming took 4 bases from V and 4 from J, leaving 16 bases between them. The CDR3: CASSPLFGQPTEAFF. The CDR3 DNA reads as TGTGCCAGCAGCCCGTTATTTGGACAGCCCACTGAAGCTTTCTTT.

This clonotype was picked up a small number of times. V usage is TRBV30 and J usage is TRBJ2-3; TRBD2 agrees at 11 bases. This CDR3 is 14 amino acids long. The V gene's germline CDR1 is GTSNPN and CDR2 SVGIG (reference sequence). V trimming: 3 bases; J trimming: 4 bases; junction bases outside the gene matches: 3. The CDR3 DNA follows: TGTGCCTGGAGGACTAGCGGGAATGCAGATACGCAGTATTTT. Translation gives CAWRTSGNADTQYF.

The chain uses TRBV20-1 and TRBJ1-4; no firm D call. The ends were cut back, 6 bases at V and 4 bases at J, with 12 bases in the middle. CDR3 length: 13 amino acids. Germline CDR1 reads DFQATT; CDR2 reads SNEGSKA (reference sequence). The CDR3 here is CSAPRDRNEKLFF. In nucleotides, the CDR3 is TGCAGTGCCCCTAGGGATCGTAATGAAAAACTGTTTTTT.

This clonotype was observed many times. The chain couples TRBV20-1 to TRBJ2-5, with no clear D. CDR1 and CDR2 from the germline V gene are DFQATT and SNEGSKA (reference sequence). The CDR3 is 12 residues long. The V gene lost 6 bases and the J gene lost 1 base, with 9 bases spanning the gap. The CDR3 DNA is TGCAGTGCCCGGTCTGTCCAAGAGACCCAGTACTTC. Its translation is CSARSVQETQYF.

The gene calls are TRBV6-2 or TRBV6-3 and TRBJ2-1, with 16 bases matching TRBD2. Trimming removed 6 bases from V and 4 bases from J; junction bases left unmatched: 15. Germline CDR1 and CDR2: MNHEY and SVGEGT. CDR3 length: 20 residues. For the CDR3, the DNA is TGTGCCAGCAGCCCAAGCCAGGGACTAGCGGGAGGGGGGAGATACAATGAGCAGTTCTTC. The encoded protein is CASSPSQGLAGGGRYNEQFF.

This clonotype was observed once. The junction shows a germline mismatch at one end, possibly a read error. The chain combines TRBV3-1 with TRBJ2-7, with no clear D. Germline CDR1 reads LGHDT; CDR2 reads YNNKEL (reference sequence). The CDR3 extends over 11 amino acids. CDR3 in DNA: TGTGCCAACAGCCGTTCCTACGAGCAGTACTTC. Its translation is CANSRSYEQYF.

CDR3 DNA: TGTGCCATCAGCCCGACTAGCGGGGTTAGCACAGATACGCAGTATTTT. It yields the protein CAISPTSGVSTDTQYF. The V gene is TRBV10-3, the J gene TRBJ2-3, with 11 bases identical to TRBD2. The germline gives CDR1 ENHRY, CDR2 SYGVKD. With 6 bases clipped from V and 0 bases from J, the junction kept 5 bases outside the gene matches. CDR3 length: 16 amino acids.

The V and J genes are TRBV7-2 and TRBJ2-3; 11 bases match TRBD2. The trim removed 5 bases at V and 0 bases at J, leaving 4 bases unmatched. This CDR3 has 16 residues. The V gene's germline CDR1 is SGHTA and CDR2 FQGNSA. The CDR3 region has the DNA TGTGCCAGCAGCGCCAGGACTAGCGGGAGCACAGATACGCAGTATTTT. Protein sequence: CASSARTSGSTDTQYF.

CDR3 nucleotides: TGTGCCAGCAGCTTAACGTGTAAGTTTCGGGAGGCCTACGAGCAGTACTTC. Translated, it gives CASSLTCKFREAYEQYF. The chain carries TRBV7-3 and TRBJ2-7, with 7 bases identical to TRBD2. The CDR3 contains 17 residues. V lost 0 bases, J lost 2 bases, and 10 bases stayed unmatched. The germline V gene has CDR1 SGHTA and CDR2 FQGTGA.

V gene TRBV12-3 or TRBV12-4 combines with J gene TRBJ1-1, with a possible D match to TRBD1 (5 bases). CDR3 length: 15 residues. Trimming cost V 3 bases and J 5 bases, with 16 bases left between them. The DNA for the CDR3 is TGTGCCAGCAGTTTTGGGGGTACACAAAGAACTGAAGCTTTCTTT. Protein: CASSFGGTQRTEAFF.

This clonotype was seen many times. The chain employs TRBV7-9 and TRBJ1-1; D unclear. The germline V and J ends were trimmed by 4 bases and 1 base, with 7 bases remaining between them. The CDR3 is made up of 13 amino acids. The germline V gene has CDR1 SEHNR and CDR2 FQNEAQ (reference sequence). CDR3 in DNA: TGTGCCAGCAGCTCGATGACGAACACTGAAGCTTTCTTT. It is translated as CASSSMTNTEAFF.

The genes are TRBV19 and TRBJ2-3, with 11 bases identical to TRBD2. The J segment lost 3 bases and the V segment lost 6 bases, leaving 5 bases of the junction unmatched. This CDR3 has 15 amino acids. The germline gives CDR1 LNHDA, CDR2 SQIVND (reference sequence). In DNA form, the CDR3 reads TGTGCCAGTAGCCAGGCTAGCGGGAGGACAGATACGCAGTATTTT. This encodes CASSQASGRTDTQYF.

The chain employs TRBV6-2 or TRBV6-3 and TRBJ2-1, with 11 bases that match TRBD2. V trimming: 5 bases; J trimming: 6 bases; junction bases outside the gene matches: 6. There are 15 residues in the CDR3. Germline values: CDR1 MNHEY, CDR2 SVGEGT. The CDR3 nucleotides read TGTGCCAGCAGTACGACTAGCGGGATCCCCAATGAGCAGTTCTTC. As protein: CASSTTSGIPNEQFF.

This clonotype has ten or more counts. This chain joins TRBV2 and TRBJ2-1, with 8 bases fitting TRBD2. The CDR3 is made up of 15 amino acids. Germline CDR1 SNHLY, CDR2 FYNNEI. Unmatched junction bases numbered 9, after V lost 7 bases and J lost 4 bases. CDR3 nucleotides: TGTGCCAGCACTGGAGACGGGAGGGGATACAATGAGCAGTTCTTC. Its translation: CASTGDGRGYNEQFF.

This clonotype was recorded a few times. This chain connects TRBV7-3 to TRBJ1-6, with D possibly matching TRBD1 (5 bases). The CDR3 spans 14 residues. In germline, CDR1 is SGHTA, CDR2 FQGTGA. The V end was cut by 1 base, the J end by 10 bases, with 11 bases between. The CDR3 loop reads CASSLKRGDSPLHF. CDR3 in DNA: TGTGCCAGCAGCTTAAAGCGCGGGGACTCACCCCTCCACTTT.

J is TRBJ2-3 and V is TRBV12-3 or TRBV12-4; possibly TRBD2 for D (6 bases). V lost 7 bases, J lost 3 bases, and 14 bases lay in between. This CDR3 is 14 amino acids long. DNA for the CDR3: TGTGCCAGCACGGGAGCGGTCAGTACAGATACGCAGTATTTT. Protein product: CASTGAVSTDTQYF.

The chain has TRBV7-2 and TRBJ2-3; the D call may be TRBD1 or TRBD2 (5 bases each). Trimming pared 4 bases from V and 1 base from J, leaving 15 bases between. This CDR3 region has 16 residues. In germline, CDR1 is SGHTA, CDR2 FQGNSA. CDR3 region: CASSYGTHRGTDTQYF. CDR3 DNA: TGTGCCAGCAGCTACGGGACCCATAGGGGCACAGATACGCAGTATTTT.

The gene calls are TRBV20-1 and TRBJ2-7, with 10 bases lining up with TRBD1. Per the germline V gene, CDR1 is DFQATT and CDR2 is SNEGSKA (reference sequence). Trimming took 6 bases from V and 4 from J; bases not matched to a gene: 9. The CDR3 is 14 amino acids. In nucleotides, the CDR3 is TGCAGTGCGACTCGGAGACAGGGGGCTTACGAGCAGTACTTC. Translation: CSATRRQGAYEQYF.

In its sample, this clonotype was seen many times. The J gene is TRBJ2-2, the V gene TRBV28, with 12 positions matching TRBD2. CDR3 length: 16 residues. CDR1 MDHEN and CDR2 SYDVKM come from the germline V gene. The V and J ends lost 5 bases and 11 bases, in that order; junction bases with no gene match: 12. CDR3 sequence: CASSPWTSGKYGELFF. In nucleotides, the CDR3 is TGTGCCAGCAGTCCCTGGACTAGCGGGAAGTACGGAGAGCTGTTTTTT.

CDR3 DNA: TGCAGCGGGGGGGGGACTTACGAGCAGTACTTC. It yields the protein CSGGGTYEQYF. V usage is TRBV29-1 and J usage is TRBJ2-7; TRBD2 aligns across 7 bases. CDR1 and CDR2 from the germline V gene are SQVTM and ANQGSEA. V lost 7 bases to trimming and J lost 4 bases; unmatched junction nucleotides: 4. CDR3 length: 11 residues.

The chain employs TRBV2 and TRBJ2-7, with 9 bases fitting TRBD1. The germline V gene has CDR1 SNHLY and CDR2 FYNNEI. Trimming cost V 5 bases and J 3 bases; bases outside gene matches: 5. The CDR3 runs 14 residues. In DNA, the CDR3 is TGTGCCAGCAGTACCGGGACAGGGTTCTACGAGCAGTACTTC. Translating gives CASSTGTGFYEQYF.

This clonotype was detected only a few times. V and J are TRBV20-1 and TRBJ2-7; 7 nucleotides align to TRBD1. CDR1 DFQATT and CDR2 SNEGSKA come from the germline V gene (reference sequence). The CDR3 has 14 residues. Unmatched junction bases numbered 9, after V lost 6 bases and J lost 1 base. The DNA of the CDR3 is TGCAGTGCCCGGACAGGATTGAGGTCCTACGAGCAGTACTTC. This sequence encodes CSARTGLRSYEQYF.